This passage covers 24 T cell receptor beta chains from one sample sequenced in a study of T cell responses to AZD1222 COVID-19 vaccine. TCRdb's table, derived via immunoSEQ multiplex PCR, lists solely in-frame clones and lacks some. The data show fewer than 120,000 clones, 85% to 95% seen once. The sample was peripheral blood, taken on day 0 of AZD1222 vaccination. These receptors were collected from an adult in good health.

The chain employs TRBV15 and TRBJ2-7; D perhaps matches TRBD1 (6 bases). CDR3 length: 12 amino acids. Per germline, CDR1 LNHNV and CDR2 YYDKDF (reference sequence). V was pared by 1 base and J by 7 bases, with 8 bases between. The CDR3 DNA reads as TGTGCCACCAGCAGAGTTAGGGGGGAGCAGTACTTC. Translating gives CATSRVRGEQYF.

The V and J genes are TRBV6-1 and TRBJ1-1, with 8 positions matching TRBD1. The trim removed 5 bases at V and 2 bases at J, leaving 4 bases unmatched. Germline CDR1 and CDR2: MNHNS and SASEGT. CDR3 length: 14 amino acids. CDR3 loop: CASSLDRDNTEAFF. The CDR3 DNA reads TGTGCCAGCAGTTTGGACAGGGACAACACTGAAGCTTTCTTT.

This clone was counted ten times or more. The rearrangement links TRBV30 to TRBJ1-4; no reliable D call. There are 12 residues in the CDR3. Trimming took off 1 base at V and 6 bases at J, with 6 bases between the two ends. From germline, CDR1 is GTSNPN and CDR2 SVGIG (reference sequence). CDR3 sequence (DNA): TGTGCCTGGAGTGACGGATATGAAAAACTGTTTTTT. Translation: CAWSDGYEKLFF. Complete variable domain (other parts from reference TRBV30 and TRBJ1-4): SQTIHQWPATLVQPVGSPLSLECTVEGTSNPNLYWYRQAAGRGLQLLFYSVGIGQISSEVPQNLSASRPQDRQFILSSKKLLLSDSGFYLCAWSDGYEKLFFGSGTQLSVL.

This chain joins TRBV28 and TRBJ2-7; tentatively, D is TRBD1 (5 bases). CDR3 length: 12 amino acids. Trimming cost V 8 bases and J 4 bases, with 12 bases left between them. CDR1 is MDHEN, CDR2 SYDVKM, per germline. CDR3 in amino acids: CASCNKGYEQYF. The CDR3 DNA follows: TGTGCCAGCTGCAACAAGGGGTACGAGCAGTACTTC.

This clone was counted a few times. The rearrangement links TRBV27 to TRBJ2-2; 9 positions agree with TRBD1. The V and J ends lost 8 bases and 6 bases, in that order; junction bases with no gene match: 13. CDR3 length: 16 residues. Germline CDR1 is MNHEY and CDR2 is SMNVEV (reference sequence). CDR3 sequence (DNA): TGTGCCAGCGGGGGGGTAGGGACAGGGATGGCCGGGGAGCTGTTTTTT. Protein product: CASGGVGTGMAGELFF.

This sequence joins TRBV6-6 and TRBJ1-3; D perhaps matches TRBD1 (6 bases). The CDR3 runs 16 residues. Looked up from germline, CDR1 is MNHNY and CDR2 is SVGAGI (reference sequence). Trimming left V 5 bases short and J 3 bases short, with 17 bases between. The CDR3 sequence: CASSNLQGIDGNTIYF. The CDR3 region has the DNA TGTGCCAGCAGTAACCTACAGGGTATTGATGGAAACACCATATATTTT.

The chain links TRBV5-6 to TRBJ1-6; possible D gene TRBD1, 6 bases. Germline V CDR1 and CDR2: SGHDT, YYEEEE. Trimming took 4 bases from V and 4 from J, leaving 9 bases between them. CDR3 length equals 14 residues. CDR3 residues: CASSAGQYNSPLHF. DNA of the CDR3: TGTGCCAGCAGCGCAGGACAGTATAATTCACCCCTCCACTTT.

The sample holds one count of this clone. The V call is TRBV3-1 (or the pseudogene TRBV3-2), the J call TRBJ1-5; D is perhaps TRBD1 (5 bases). V lost 2 bases and J lost 15, with 14 bases in between. This CDR3 comprises 12 residues. CDR1 and CDR2 (germline): LGHDT, YNNKEL (reference sequence). CDR3 nucleotides: TGTGCCAGCAGCCAATCTACAGGTAGCCCGCATTTT. Protein product: CASSQSTGSPHF.

This chain links TRBV7-2 with TRBJ2-1, with 14 bases fitting TRBD2. The CDR3 spans 19 residues. V gave up 3 bases and J gave up 2 bases; unmatched junction bases: 9. CDR1 SGHTA and CDR2 FQGNSA come from the germline V gene. The CDR3 nucleotides read TGTGCCAGCAGCTTCGGTGGGACTAGCGGGGGCCTCGCCTACAATGAGCAGTTCTTC. Encoded protein: CASSFGGTSGGLAYNEQFF.

V gene TRBV7-2 combines with J gene TRBJ1-2; TRBD1 matches at 8 bases. Germline CDR1 and CDR2: SGHTA and FQGNSA. There are 14 residues in the CDR3. With 1 base clipped from V and 7 bases from J, the junction kept 5 bases outside the gene matches. Written as DNA, the CDR3 is TGTGCCAGCAGCTTAGGGACAGGGTTGAGTGGCTACACCTTC. The encoded protein is CASSLGTGLSGYTF.

The rearrangement joins TRBV28 to TRBJ1-1; D gene uncertain. The length of the CDR3 is 12 residues. The germline gives CDR1 MDHEN, CDR2 SYDVKM. V lost 8 bases and J 4 bases, leaving 11 bases between the germline ends. The CDR3 region has the DNA TGTGCCAGCGGGGTGGTTAGCACTGAAGCTTTCTTT. Translating gives CASGVVSTEAFF.

The chain is built from TRBV28 and TRBJ1-5, with D tentatively TRBD1 (5 bases). V lost 1 base and J lost 4, with 11 bases in between. Germline CDR1 MDHEN, CDR2 SYDVKM. The CDR3 has 15 amino acids. The CDR3: CASSLFRAGNQPQHF. The CDR3 nucleotides read TGTGCCAGCAGTTTATTCAGGGCAGGGAATCAGCCCCAGCATTTT.

The rearrangement uses TRBV5-1 and TRBJ1-4; D remains unclear. CDR3 size: 12 residues. Trimming took off 4 bases at V and 8 bases at J, with 9 bases between the two ends. Per the germline V gene, CDR1 is SGHRS and CDR2 is YFSETQ. CDR3 nucleotide sequence: TGCGCCAGCAGCCCCCTGGGCGAAAAACTGTTTTTT. Encoded protein: CASSPLGEKLFF. Full variable domain (rest looked up from reference TRBV5-1 and TRBJ1-4): KAGVTQTPRYLIKTRGQQVTLSCSPISGHRSVSWYQQTPGQGLQFLFEYFSETQRNKGNFPGRFSGRQFSNSRSEMNVSTLELGDSALYLCASSPLGEKLFFGSGTQLSVL.

J is TRBJ2-3 and V is TRBV5-6, with D possibly being TRBD2 (6 bases). V was cut by 3 bases and J by 0 bases, with 14 bases left in between. The CDR3 has 16 residues. The germline CDR1 and CDR2 sequences are SGHDT and YYEEEE. The CDR3 bases are TGTGCCAGCAGCTCCCTTAGCGGAACTAGCACAGATACGCAGTATTTT. This gives the protein CASSSLSGTSTDTQYF. The whole variable domain, remainder taken from reference TRBV5-6 and TRBJ2-3, is DAGVTQSPTHLIKTRGQQVTLRCSPKSGHDTVSWYQQALGQGPQFIFQYYEEEERQRGNFPDRFSGHQFPNYSSELNVNALLLGDSALYLCASSSLSGTSTDTQYFGPGTRLTVL.

The chain couples TRBV19 to TRBJ1-5; D gene uncertain. Germline values: CDR1 LNHDA, CDR2 SQIVND (reference sequence). The germline V and J ends were trimmed by 5 bases and 3 bases, with 8 bases remaining between them. The CDR3 has 13 residues. CDR3 nucleotides: TGTGCCAGTAGTCTCCAGATCAATCAGCCCCAGCATTTT. It encodes CASSLQINQPQHF.

This clone has only a few counts. The chain recombines TRBV5-5 with TRBJ1-6; TRBD1 matches 9 bases. CDR3 length: 15 residues. CDR1 and CDR2 from the germline V gene are SGHKS and YYEKEE (reference sequence). The junction had 2 bases not matched to a gene; V was cut back by 3 bases and J by 4 bases. The chain's CDR3 is CASSSDRGYNSPLHF. CDR3 nucleotides: TGTGCCAGCAGCTCCGACAGGGGGTATAATTCACCCCTCCACTTT.

The V call is TRBV30, the J call TRBJ2-2; TRBD1 matches at 9 bases. This CDR3 has 16 amino acids. Trimming cost V 3 bases and J 4 bases; bases outside gene matches: 9. Germline V gives CDR1 GTSNPN, CDR2 SVGIG (reference sequence). In DNA form, the CDR3 reads TGTGCCTGGAGCCCTCCCGGGACAGGGCTCACCGGGGAGCTGTTTTTT. It codes for CAWSPPGTGLTGELFF.

The chain uses TRBV7-9 and TRBJ1-2; no reliable D call. Deletions cut 5 bases from V and 6 bases from J, with 10 bases between. Looked up from germline, CDR1 is SEHNR and CDR2 is FQNEAQ (reference sequence). The CDR3 contains 12 residues. For the CDR3, the DNA is TGTGCCAGCAGCAAGACGGACCATGGCTACACCTTC. As protein: CASSKTDHGYTF.

The chain carries TRBV9 and TRBJ2-3; D is perhaps TRBD2 (7 bases). Germline lookup yields CDR1 SGDLS and CDR2 YYNGEE. The CDR3 totals 16 residues. V dropped 3 bases and J dropped 2 bases, with 16 bases sitting between them. The CDR3 DNA is TGTGCCAGCAGCGGGTCAAGGGGGGGTACCACAGATACGCAGTATTTT. Its translation is CASSGSRGGTTDTQYF.

The chain uses TRBV28 and TRBJ2-1; a weak D match, TRBD2 (5 bases). The CDR3 is made up of 15 amino acids. Per germline, CDR1 MDHEN and CDR2 SYDVKM. With 4 bases removed from V and 0 bases from J, the gap between germline ends came to 10 bases. This CDR3 is CASSSRESSYNEQFF. The CDR3 DNA reads TGTGCCAGCAGTTCTAGGGAGAGCTCCTACAATGAGCAGTTCTTC.

This chain joins TRBV7-9 and TRBJ1-2, with TRBD1 identical over 9 bases. The CDR3 contains 14 residues. V shed 4 bases, J shed 5 bases, and the junction held 5 bases outside the gene matches. CDR1 is SEHNR and CDR2 is FQNEAQ in the germline V gene (reference sequence). The CDR3 DNA follows: TGTGCCAGCAGCTCAGGGGGGACAGGGTATGGCTACACCTTC. Amino acid sequence: CASSSGGTGYGYTF.

V gene TRBV19 combines with J gene TRBJ2-4, with D possibly TRBD2 on 6 matching bases. The CDR3 has 16 residues. Trimming left V 5 bases short and J 0 bases short, with 14 bases between. Germline lookup yields CDR1 LNHDA and CDR2 SQIVND (reference sequence). The CDR3 here is CASSPRELLAKNIQYF. The CDR3 nucleotides are TGTGCCAGTAGTCCACGGGAGTTACTAGCCAAAAACATTCAGTACTTC.

The V call is TRBV18, the J call TRBJ2-7; tentative D call: TRBD1 (6 bases). The V end was cut by 2 bases, the J end by 2 bases, with 10 bases between. CDR1 is KGHSH and CDR2 is LQKENI in the germline V gene. The CDR3 covers 14 residues. This chain's CDR3 is CASSPRDNTYEQYF. CDR3 coding DNA: TGTGCCAGCTCACCAAGGGACAATACCTACGAGCAGTACTTC.

The chain carries TRBV30 and TRBJ2-7; no firm D call. Germline loops: CDR1 GTSNPN, CDR2 SVGIG (reference sequence). V lost 5 bases and J lost 7, with 12 bases in between. CDR3 length: 11 amino acids. CDR3: CAWGSRKEQYF. DNA for the CDR3: TGTGCCTGGGGTTCGCGGAAGGAGCAGTACTTC.